This T cell receptor beta chain comes out of a study of T cells after yellow fever vaccination. Study-wide results and caveats: Although the secondary response was weaker, it peaked faster, at day 5 versus 15. Among primary-vaccination clones, most reappeared after the booster, at approximately 96% for CD4 and about 90% for CD8. FACS-sorted repertoires might harbor abundant contaminating clonotypes from the bulk population.

Germline V lookup: CDR1 KGHSY, CDR2 FQNENV. Trimming stripped 4 bases from V and 1 base from J, with 10 bases between. This CDR3 spans 14 amino acids. This clonotype was seen only a few times. The antigen is unknown. TCRdb analysed the 5' RACE reads with MiXCR anew, one entry per CDR3 protein. This table has 200,000 or so distinct CDR3 sequences, less than 7.5% appearing once. The source material was CD4+ T cells sorted from PBMCs, sampled on the day of the yellow fever booster vaccination. The V gene is TRBV16, the J gene TRBJ1-1, with D hard to call. The clonotype comes from a man aged 25 to 40 who received the YFV17D yellow fever vaccine. The CDR3 bases are TGTGCCAGCAGCCTCTGGCCGACGAACACTGAAGCTTTCTTT. Its protein product is CASSLWPTNTEAFF.